This T cell receptor beta chain was retrieved from a study of shared clonotypes between healthy human individuals. Study at large: Three plates were used per donor for CD4 naive, three for CD4 memory, two for CD8 naive and one for CD8 memory.

This CDR3 comprises 13 residues. With 6 bases clipped from V and 0 bases from J, the junction kept 1 base outside the gene matches. CDR1 and CDR2 from the germline V gene are SNHLY and FYNNEI. Study-wide points: Shared clonotypes across all four donors exceeded non-shared ones in generation probability. Between a few donors, naive CD4 clonotypes were shared at a level of around 5.2%. In general, naive subsets displayed greater estimated richness than memory subsets did.

In its sample, this clone was seen a few times. Its antigen is still unknown. Sequenced by immunoSEQ multiplex PCR; TCRdb stores in-frame clones only, minus some. The table has about 1 million clones, more than 65% seen once. The chain couples TRBV2 to TRBJ1-1, with TRBD1 matching over 7 bases. The sequence was collected from a young man in good health. The sample taken for sequencing was memory CD4+ T cells sorted from blood. The subset was: CD45RA-negative fraction. The CDR3 DNA reads TGTGCCAGCAGGGGACAGCTGAACACTGAAGCTTTCTTT. Amino acids: CASRGQLNTEAFF.